These T cell receptor beta chains were read from a single sample in a study of T cell changes during pregnancy in multiple sclerosis. Using immunoSEQ multiplex PCR, the repertoire was profiled, and TCRdb retains in-frame clones only, with some absent. The repertoire consists of about 51,000 clones, with 85% to 95% occurring once and the leading ten covering less than 0.85%. This material consisted of CD4+ T cells from peripheral blood mononuclear cells, taken in the third trimester of pregnancy. Source of these receptors: a female donor with multiple sclerosis, enrolled in a pregnancy study. Each CDR3 is given with its conserved first and last residue. Fields, in order: clone size, D gene, J gene, V gene, CDR3 protein, CDR3 DNA. D genes are given only for firm matches. Only some rows state a clone size, as once, few, many or a class for expanded clones.

clone_size: .; d_call: TRBD2; j_call: TRBJ2-1; v_call: TRBV7-8; cdr3_aa: CASSLMAGGSYNEQFF; cdr3_nt: TGTGCCAGCAGCTTAATGGCGGGGGGCTCCTACAATGAGCAGTTCTTC
clone_size: .; d_call: .; j_call: TRBJ2-7; v_call: TRBV5-6; cdr3_aa: CASSLNGVVYEQYF; cdr3_nt: TGTGCCAGCAGCTTGAACGGGGTAGTCTACGAGCAGTACTTC
clone_size: .; d_call: .; j_call: TRBJ1-5; v_call: TRBV18; cdr3_aa: CASSPDQGSNQPQHF; cdr3_nt: TGTGCCAGCTCACCAGATCAGGGCAGCAATCAGCCCCAGCATTTT
clone_size: .; d_call: TRBD2; j_call: TRBJ2-1; v_call: TRBV5-1; cdr3_aa: CASSGGRVYNEQFF; cdr3_nt: TGCGCCAGCAGTGGCGGGAGGGTCTACAATGAGCAGTTCTTC
clone_size: .; d_call: TRBD1; j_call: TRBJ2-6; v_call: TRBV28; cdr3_aa: CASRLQGAGANVLTF; cdr3_nt: TGTGCCAGCAGACTACAGGGGGCTGGGGCCAACGTCCTGACTTTC
clone_size: .; d_call: .; j_call: TRBJ2-7; v_call: TRBV28; cdr3_aa: CASSFLGLETHEQYF; cdr3_nt: TGTGCCAGCAGTTTCCTCGGTCTAGAGACCCACGAGCAGTACTTC
clone_size: .; d_call: .; j_call: TRBJ2-2; v_call: TRBV2; cdr3_aa: CASSITTSLFF; cdr3_nt: TGTGCCAGCAGTATCACGACTTCACTGTTTTTT
clone_size: .; d_call: TRBD2; j_call: TRBJ2-1; v_call: TRBV5-1; cdr3_aa: CASSLLLAGAYEQFF; cdr3_nt: TGCGCCAGCAGCTTATTACTAGCGGGAGCGTATGAGCAGTTCTTC
clone_size: .; d_call: TRBD1; j_call: TRBJ2-5; v_call: TRBV15; cdr3_aa: CATSRTGVGEETQYF; cdr3_nt: TGTGCCACCAGCAGGACAGGGGTAGGGGAAGAGACCCAGTACTTC
clone_size: .; d_call: .; j_call: TRBJ1-2; v_call: TRBV4-2; cdr3_aa: CASSPGAGDNYGYTF; cdr3_nt: TGTGCCAGCAGCCCCGGGGCAGGGGACAACTATGGCTACACCTTC
clone_size: .; d_call: .; j_call: TRBJ1-4; v_call: TRBV18; cdr3_aa: CASSVVAGDKNEKLFF; cdr3_nt: TGTGCCAGCTCAGTCGTCGCCGGGGACAAGAATGAAAAACTGTTTTTT
clone_size: once; d_call: .; j_call: TRBJ2-3; v_call: TRBV5-1; cdr3_aa: CASSLVPTGGTDTQYF; cdr3_nt: TGCGCCAGCAGCTTGGTGCCAACTGGGGGGACAGATACGCAGTATTTT
clone_size: .; d_call: TRBD1; j_call: TRBJ1-1; v_call: TRBV13; cdr3_aa: CASSSGQGASEAFF; cdr3_nt: TGTGCCAGCAGCTCCGGACAGGGGGCTTCTGAAGCTTTCTTT
clone_size: .; d_call: .; j_call: TRBJ2-7; v_call: TRBV5-4; cdr3_aa: CASSPLGGAGSEQYF; cdr3_nt: TGTGCCAGCAGCCCCCTAGGGGGGGCGGGATCCGAGCAGTACTTC
clone_size: .; d_call: TRBD1; j_call: TRBJ2-7; v_call: TRBV19; cdr3_aa: CASTLTGNTYEQYF; cdr3_nt: TGTGCCAGTACCTTGACAGGGAATACCTACGAGCAGTACTTC
clone_size: .; d_call: TRBD2; j_call: TRBJ2-2; v_call: TRBV7-2; cdr3_aa: CASSLRLAGGFANTGELFF; cdr3_nt: TGTGCCAGCAGCTTACGACTAGCGGGAGGGTTCGCGAACACCGGGGAGCTGTTTTTT
clone_size: .; d_call: TRBD1; j_call: TRBJ2-7; v_call: TRBV27; cdr3_aa: CATGTGVSEQYF; cdr3_nt: TGTGCCACCGGGACAGGGGTTTCCGAGCAGTACTTC
clone_size: .; d_call: .; j_call: TRBJ1-1; v_call: TRBV9; cdr3_aa: CASSVVPLSNTEAFF; cdr3_nt: TGTGCCAGCAGCGTAGTTCCCTTGAGCAACACTGAAGCTTTCTTT
clone_size: .; d_call: .; j_call: TRBJ2-2; v_call: TRBV28; cdr3_aa: CASVGPLVGELFF; cdr3_nt: TGTGCCAGCGTCGGTCCCCTGGTCGGGGAGCTGTTTTTT
clone_size: .; d_call: TRBD2; j_call: TRBJ2-7; v_call: TRBV9; cdr3_aa: CASSVGGTSGRRYEQYF; cdr3_nt: TGTGCCAGCAGCGTAGGAGGGACTAGCGGGAGGCGATACGAGCAGTACTTC
clone_size: once; d_call: .; j_call: TRBJ2-1; v_call: TRBV2; cdr3_aa: CASKPGTYSYNEQFF; cdr3_nt: TGTGCCAGCAAGCCCGGGACTTACTCCTACAATGAGCAGTTCTTC
clone_size: .; d_call: TRBD2; j_call: TRBJ2-3; v_call: TRBV5-4; cdr3_aa: CASSGEAGVRTDTQYF; cdr3_nt: TGTGCCAGCAGCGGCGAAGCGGGAGTGCGCACAGATACGCAGTATTTT
clone_size: .; d_call: TRBD2; j_call: TRBJ2-3; v_call: TRBV19; cdr3_aa: CASRASGGTDTQYF; cdr3_nt: TGTGCCAGTAGGGCTAGCGGGGGGACAGATACGCAGTATTTT
clone_size: .; d_call: TRBD2; j_call: TRBJ2-7; v_call: TRBV28; cdr3_aa: CASSVLSGLADFYEQYF; cdr3_nt: TGTGCCAGCAGTGTGCTATCGGGACTAGCGGACTTCTACGAGCAGTACTTC
clone_size: .; d_call: TRBD2; j_call: TRBJ2-1; v_call: TRBV10-3; cdr3_aa: CAISDSGTSGKFSYNEQFF; cdr3_nt: TGTGCCATCAGTGACTCCGGGACTAGCGGGAAGTTCTCCTACAATGAGCAGTTCTTC
clone_size: once; d_call: TRBD2; j_call: TRBJ2-2; v_call: TRBV2; cdr3_aa: CASRQAGLAGSAGELFF; cdr3_nt: TGTGCCAGCAGACAGGCGGGACTAGCGGGAAGCGCCGGGGAGCTGTTTTTT
clone_size: .; d_call: TRBD1; j_call: TRBJ2-1; v_call: TRBV11-2; cdr3_aa: CASRGSGTGKGYNEQFF; cdr3_nt: TGTGCCAGCAGGGGGTCGGGGACAGGAAAAGGGTACAATGAGCAGTTCTTC
clone_size: .; d_call: TRBD2; j_call: TRBJ2-3; v_call: TRBV5-1; cdr3_aa: CASSLGALAGSVTQYF; cdr3_nt: TGCGCCAGCAGCTTGGGCGCACTAGCGGGATCCGTTACGCAGTATTTT
clone_size: .; d_call: TRBD2; j_call: TRBJ2-7; v_call: TRBV27; cdr3_aa: CASSFRGLAGGPIYEQYF; cdr3_nt: TGTGCCAGCAGTTTCCGAGGACTAGCGGGAGGGCCTATTTACGAGCAGTACTTC
clone_size: .; d_call: .; j_call: TRBJ2-7; v_call: TRBV19; cdr3_aa: CASQDTSYEQYF; cdr3_nt: TGTGCCAGTCAGGACACGTCCTACGAGCAGTACTTC
clone_size: .; d_call: .; j_call: TRBJ2-7; v_call: TRBV27; cdr3_aa: CASSLGTEQYF; cdr3_nt: TGTGCCAGCAGTTTGGGGACAGAGCAGTACTTC
clone_size: once; d_call: TRBD2; j_call: TRBJ2-3; v_call: TRBV29-1; cdr3_aa: CSVDGLAFQGYGTDTQYF; cdr3_nt: TGCAGCGTTGACGGACTAGCATTTCAGGGTTACGGCACAGATACGCAGTATTTT
clone_size: .; d_call: TRBD1; j_call: TRBJ1-1; v_call: TRBV29-1; cdr3_aa: CSVLGTGSSWGTEAFF; cdr3_nt: TGCAGCGTTCTAGGGACAGGGTCTTCTTGGGGCACTGAAGCTTTCTTT
clone_size: .; d_call: TRBD2; j_call: TRBJ2-5; v_call: TRBV5-1; cdr3_aa: CASRSGLAAEETQYF; cdr3_nt: TGCGCCAGCAGATCGGGACTAGCGGCGGAAGAGACCCAGTACTTC
clone_size: .; d_call: TRBD2; j_call: TRBJ2-3; v_call: TRBV18; cdr3_aa: CASSPLPTSGGTDTQYF; cdr3_nt: TGTGCCAGCTCACCCCTACCGACTAGCGGGGGCACAGATACGCAGTATTTT
clone_size: once; d_call: TRBD1; j_call: TRBJ1-2; v_call: TRBV18; cdr3_aa: CASSPRQTGPNYGYTF; cdr3_nt: TGTGCCAGCTCACCACGACAGACAGGGCCTAACTATGGCTACACCTTC
clone_size: .; d_call: .; j_call: TRBJ2-1; v_call: TRBV29-1; cdr3_aa: CSVEKGAEQFF; cdr3_nt: TGCAGCGTTGAAAAAGGGGCAGAGCAGTTCTTC
clone_size: .; d_call: .; j_call: TRBJ2-7; v_call: TRBV7-9; cdr3_aa: CASSSPRQAPYEQYF; cdr3_nt: TGTGCCAGCAGCTCCCCGCGACAGGCCCCCTACGAGCAGTACTTC
clone_size: .; d_call: TRBD2; j_call: TRBJ2-6; v_call: TRBV29-1; cdr3_aa: CSVGIAGVPGGGANVLTF; cdr3_nt: TGCAGCGTTGGGATAGCGGGAGTCCCCGGTGGTGGGGCCAACGTCCTGACTTTC
clone_size: .; d_call: .; j_call: TRBJ1-5; v_call: TRBV19; cdr3_aa: CASSRTGYQPQHF; cdr3_nt: TGTGCCAGTAGCAGAACGGGATACCAGCCCCAGCATTTT
clone_size: .; d_call: .; j_call: TRBJ2-2; v_call: TRBV30; cdr3_aa: CAWSVSRTESTGELFF; cdr3_nt: TGTGCCTGGAGTGTATCGAGAACAGAGAGCACCGGGGAGCTGTTTTTT
clone_size: .; d_call: TRBD1; j_call: TRBJ1-4; v_call: TRBV27; cdr3_aa: CASSLRTGYNEKLFF; cdr3_nt: TGTGCCAGCAGTTTGAGGACAGGCTATAATGAAAAACTGTTTTTT
clone_size: .; d_call: .; j_call: TRBJ1-5; v_call: TRBV19; cdr3_aa: CASSIGPGRGNQPQHF; cdr3_nt: TGTGCCAGTAGTATAGGCCCAGGAAGAGGGAATCAGCCCCAGCATTTT
clone_size: .; d_call: .; j_call: TRBJ2-7; v_call: TRBV4-1; cdr3_aa: CASSQVGVEGSQSSYEQYF; cdr3_nt: TGCGCCAGCAGCCAGGTAGGGGTGGAGGGGTCACAAAGCTCCTACGAGCAGTACTTC
clone_size: .; d_call: .; j_call: TRBJ1-3; v_call: TRBV4-2; cdr3_aa: CASSPHATDSIRNTIYF; cdr3_nt: TGTGCCAGCAGCCCTCATGCCACGGACAGCATTCGAAACACCATATATTTT
clone_size: .; d_call: TRBD2; j_call: TRBJ2-3; v_call: TRBV5-1; cdr3_aa: CASSLGRTSGGGDTQYF; cdr3_nt: TGCGCCAGCAGCCTGGGCCGGACTAGCGGTGGGGGAGATACGCAGTATTTT
clone_size: .; d_call: .; j_call: TRBJ2-7; v_call: TRBV6-1; cdr3_aa: CASRALRAGAYEQYF; cdr3_nt: TGTGCCAGCAGGGCGTTAAGGGCCGGGGCCTACGAGCAGTACTTC
clone_size: .; d_call: .; j_call: TRBJ2-7; v_call: TRBV21-1; cdr3_aa: CASSLGQTWGQYF; cdr3_nt: TGTGCCAGCAGCTTAGGACAGACCTGGGGGCAGTACTTC
clone_size: .; d_call: .; j_call: TRBJ2-7; v_call: TRBV5-6; cdr3_aa: CASSLGYPTYEQYF; cdr3_nt: TGTGCCAGCAGCTTGGGCTACCCAACCTACGAGCAGTACTTC
clone_size: .; d_call: TRBD2; j_call: TRBJ2-1; v_call: TRBV11-1; cdr3_aa: CASSTVAGGPQFF; cdr3_nt: TGTGCCAGCAGTACGGTAGCGGGAGGGCCCCAGTTCTTC
clone_size: .; d_call: .; j_call: TRBJ2-5; v_call: TRBV5-1; cdr3_aa: CASSLVLGETQYF; cdr3_nt: TGCGCCAGCAGCTTGGTGCTAGGAGAGACCCAGTACTTC
clone_size: .; d_call: .; j_call: TRBJ2-5; v_call: TRBV29-1; cdr3_aa: CSVEGTMSQYF; cdr3_nt: TGCAGCGTTGAAGGGACTATGTCCCAGTACTTC